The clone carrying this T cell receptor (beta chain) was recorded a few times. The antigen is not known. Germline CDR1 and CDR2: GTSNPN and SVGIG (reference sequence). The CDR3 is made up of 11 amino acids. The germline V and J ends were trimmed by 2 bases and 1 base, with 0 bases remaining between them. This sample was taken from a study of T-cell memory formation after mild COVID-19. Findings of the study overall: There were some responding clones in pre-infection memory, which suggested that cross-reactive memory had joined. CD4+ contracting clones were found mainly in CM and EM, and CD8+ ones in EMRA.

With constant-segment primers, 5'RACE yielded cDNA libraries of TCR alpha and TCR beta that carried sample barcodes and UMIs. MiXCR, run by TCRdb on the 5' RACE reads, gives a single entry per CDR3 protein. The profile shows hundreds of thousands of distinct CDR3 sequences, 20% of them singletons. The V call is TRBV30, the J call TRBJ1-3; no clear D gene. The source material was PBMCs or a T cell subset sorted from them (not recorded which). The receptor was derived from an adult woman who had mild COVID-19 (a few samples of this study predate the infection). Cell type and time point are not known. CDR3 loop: CAWSSGNTIYF. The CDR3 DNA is TGTGCCTGGAGTTCTGGAAACACCATATATTTT.